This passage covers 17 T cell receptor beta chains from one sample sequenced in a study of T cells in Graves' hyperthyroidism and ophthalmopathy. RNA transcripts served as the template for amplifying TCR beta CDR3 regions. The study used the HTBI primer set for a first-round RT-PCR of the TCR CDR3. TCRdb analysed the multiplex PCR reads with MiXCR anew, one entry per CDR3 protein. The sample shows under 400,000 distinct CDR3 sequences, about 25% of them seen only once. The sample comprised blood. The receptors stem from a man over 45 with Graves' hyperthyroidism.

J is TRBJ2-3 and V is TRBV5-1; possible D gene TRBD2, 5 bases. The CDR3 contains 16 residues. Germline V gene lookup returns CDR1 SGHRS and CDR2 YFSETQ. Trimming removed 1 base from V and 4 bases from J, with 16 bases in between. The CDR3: CASSLFGGAGADTQYF. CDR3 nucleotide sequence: TGCGCCAGCAGCTTGTTTGGCGGAGCCGGGGCAGATACGCAGTATTTT.

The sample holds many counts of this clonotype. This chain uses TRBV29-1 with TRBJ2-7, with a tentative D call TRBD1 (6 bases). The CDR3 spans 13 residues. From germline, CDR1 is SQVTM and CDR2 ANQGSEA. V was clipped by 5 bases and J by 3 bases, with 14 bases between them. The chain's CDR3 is CSVLAGVSYEQYF. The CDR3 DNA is TGCAGCGTTCTGGCAGGGGTTAGCTACGAGCAGTACTTC.

In DNA, the CDR3 is TGTGCCAGCAGCCATCGGGTGACCCAAGAGACCCAGTACTTC. This translates into CASSHRVTQETQYF. The chain employs TRBV3-1 and TRBJ2-5; D not resolved. This CDR3 contains 14 residues. The germline V gene has CDR1 LGHDT and CDR2 YNNKEL (reference sequence). V gave up 3 bases and J gave up 1 base, with 9 bases separating them.

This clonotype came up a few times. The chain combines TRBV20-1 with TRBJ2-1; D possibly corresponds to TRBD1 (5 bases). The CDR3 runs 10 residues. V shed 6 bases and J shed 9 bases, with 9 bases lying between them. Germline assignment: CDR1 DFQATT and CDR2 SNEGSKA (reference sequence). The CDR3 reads CSAYRTEQFF. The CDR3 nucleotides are TGCAGTGCCTACAGGACTGAGCAGTTCTTC.

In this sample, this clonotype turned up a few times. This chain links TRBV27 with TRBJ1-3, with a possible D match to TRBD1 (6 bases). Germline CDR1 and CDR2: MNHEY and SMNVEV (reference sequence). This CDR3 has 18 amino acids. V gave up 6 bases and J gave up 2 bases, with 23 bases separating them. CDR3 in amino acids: CASSLTSGRGLAGNTIYF. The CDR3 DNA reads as TGTGCCAGCAGCCTCACATCAGGCAGGGGCCTTGCTGGAAACACCATATATTTT.

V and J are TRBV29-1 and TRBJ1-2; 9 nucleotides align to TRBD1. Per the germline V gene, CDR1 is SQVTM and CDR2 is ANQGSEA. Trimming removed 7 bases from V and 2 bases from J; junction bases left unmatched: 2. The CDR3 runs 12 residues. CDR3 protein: CSGGTGNYGYTF. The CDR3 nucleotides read TGCAGCGGGGGGACAGGGAACTATGGCTACACCTTC.

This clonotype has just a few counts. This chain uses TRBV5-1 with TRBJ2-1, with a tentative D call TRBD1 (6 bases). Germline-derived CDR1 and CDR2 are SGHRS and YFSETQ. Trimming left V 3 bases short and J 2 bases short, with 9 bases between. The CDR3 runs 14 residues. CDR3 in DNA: TGCGCCAGCAGCTCCGGACAGCCCTACAATGAGCAGTTCTTC. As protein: CASSSGQPYNEQFF.

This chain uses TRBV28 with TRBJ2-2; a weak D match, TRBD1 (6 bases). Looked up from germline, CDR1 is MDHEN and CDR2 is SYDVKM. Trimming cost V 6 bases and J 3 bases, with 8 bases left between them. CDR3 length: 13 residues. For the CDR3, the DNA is TGTGCCAGCAGCCGGACAGACACCGGGGAGCTGTTTTTT. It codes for CASSRTDTGELFF.

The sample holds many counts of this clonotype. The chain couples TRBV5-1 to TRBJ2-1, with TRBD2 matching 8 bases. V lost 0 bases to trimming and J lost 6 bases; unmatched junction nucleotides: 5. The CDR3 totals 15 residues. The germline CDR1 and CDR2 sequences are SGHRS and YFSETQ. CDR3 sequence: CASSLGGRNGNEQFF. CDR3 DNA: TGCGCCAGCAGCTTGGGCGGGAGGAACGGCAATGAGCAGTTCTTC.

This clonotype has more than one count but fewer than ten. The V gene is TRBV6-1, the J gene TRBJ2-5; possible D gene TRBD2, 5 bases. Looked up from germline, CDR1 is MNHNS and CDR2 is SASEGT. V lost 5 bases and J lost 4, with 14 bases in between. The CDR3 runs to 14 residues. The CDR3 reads CASSRLEAVETQYF. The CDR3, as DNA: TGTGCCAGCAGTAGGTTGGAGGCCGTAGAGACCCAGTACTTC.

DNA for the CDR3: TGTGCCAGCAGCCGCCCCATTCGGACAGGGGGCACTGGGGCCAACGTCCTGACTTTC. It translates to CASSRPIRTGGTGANVLTF. The gene calls are TRBV12-3 or TRBV12-4 and TRBJ2-6, with TRBD1 matching 11 bases. V lost 6 bases to trimming and J lost 2 bases; unmatched junction nucleotides: 12. The CDR3 has 19 amino acids.

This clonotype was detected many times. The CDR3 protein is CASSTGTSGRVQYF. Here the CDR3 DNA reads TGTGCCAGCAGCACCGGGACTAGCGGGAGAGTGCAGTACTTC. The J gene is TRBJ2-7, the V gene TRBV7-2; TRBD2 agrees at 14 bases. This CDR3 has 14 residues. Germline lookup yields CDR1 SGHTA and CDR2 FQGNSA. V was clipped by 5 bases and J by 9 bases; unmatched bases: 6.

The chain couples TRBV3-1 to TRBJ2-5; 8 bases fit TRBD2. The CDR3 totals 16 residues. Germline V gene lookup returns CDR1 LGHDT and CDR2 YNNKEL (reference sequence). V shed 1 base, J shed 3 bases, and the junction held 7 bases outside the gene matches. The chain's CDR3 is CASSQVGVAGKETQYF. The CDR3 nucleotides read TGTGCCAGCAGCCAAGTGGGGGTAGCGGGAAAAGAGACCCAGTACTTC.

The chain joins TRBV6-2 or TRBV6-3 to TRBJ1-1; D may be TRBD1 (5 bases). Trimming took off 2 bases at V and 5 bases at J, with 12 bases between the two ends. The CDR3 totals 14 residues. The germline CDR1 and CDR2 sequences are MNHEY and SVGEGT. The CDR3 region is CASSYDGWGTEAFF. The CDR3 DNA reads TGTGCCAGCAGTTACGACGGATGGGGGACTGAAGCTTTCTTT.

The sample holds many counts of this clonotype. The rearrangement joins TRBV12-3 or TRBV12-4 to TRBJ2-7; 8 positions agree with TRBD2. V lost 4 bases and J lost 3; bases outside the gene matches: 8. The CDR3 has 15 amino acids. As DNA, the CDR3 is TGTGCCAGCAGTTCCGGGACTAGTGGAATCTACGAGCAGTACTTC. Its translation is CASSSGTSGIYEQYF.

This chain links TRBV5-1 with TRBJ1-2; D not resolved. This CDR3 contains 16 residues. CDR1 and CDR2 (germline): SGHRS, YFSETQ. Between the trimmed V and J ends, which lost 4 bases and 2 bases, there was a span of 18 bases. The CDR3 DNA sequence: TGCGCCAGCAGCCCCGATATTCTCGGCGCGAACTATGGCTACACCTTC. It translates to CASSPDILGANYGYTF.

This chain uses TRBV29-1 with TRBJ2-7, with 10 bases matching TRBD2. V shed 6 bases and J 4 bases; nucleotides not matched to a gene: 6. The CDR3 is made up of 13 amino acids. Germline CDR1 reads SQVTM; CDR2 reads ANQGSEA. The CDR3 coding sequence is TGCAGCGTCCGGACTAGCGGAAGATACGAGCAGTACTTC. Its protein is CSVRTSGRYEQYF.